This TCR beta chain was identified in a study of vaccination effects on CD4 cells after COVID-19 (dated by TCRdb to 2021 to 2024). Context from the whole study: In the ViraFEST assay, PBMC were stimulated with viral peptide pools, and TCR sequencing was then used to find antigen-specific CD4+ T cell clonotypes based on their expansion. Cultures from other donors in the study were sequenced with the Oncomine TCR Beta short-read assay on an Illumina iSeq 100. In both COVID-19 convalescent patients and infection-naive vaccine recipients, the study compared SARS-CoV-2 spike-specific CD4+ TCR repertoires from before mRNA vaccination with those from after it. Altogether, 10 COVID-19 convalescent patients and a few SARS-CoV-2-naive healthy vaccine recipients made up the full study. Across the study, the median time from the second dose to post-vaccine sampling was 72 days (range 14 to 241). About 2.1 million PBMC per well were cultured in IMDM with about 5.4% human AB serum, 10 IU/ml IL-2 and gentamicin, plus 10 ug/ml peptides. Overall study results and their limits: Among healthy vaccine recipients, nearly all vaccine-induced clones were SARS-CoV-2 mono-reactive, and just 1 of 255 was cross-reactive with common cold coronaviruses. Both infection-induced and vaccine-induced clones contracted markedly at late post-vaccination timepoints, which is consistent with waning T cell responses. Limitations of the study were the small number of convalescent patients and the absence of early post-infection timepoints.

Library preparation used the immunoSEQ multiplex PCR assay. TCR beta CDR3 sequencing was performed on DNA from the cultured, isolated CD4+ T cells. Per the source publication's procedure: Non-productive TCR sequences were removed and reads were trimmed to the CDR3 region, keeping CDR3s of at least 7 amino acids. The MANAFEST web app was used to pick out antigen-specific clonotypes by comparing their expansion in peptide wells with that in reference cultures. For clones to be considered positive, expansion at FDR<0.05 versus reference and all other wells, an odds ratio above 5, and a frequency above 0.1% in two replicate wells were required. A clonotype was defined as cross-reactive if the clonotype was significantly expanded both in SARS-CoV-2 spike wells and in at least one common cold coronavirus spike condition. Levenshtein distance calculated with the stringdist R package was used to assess CDR3 similarity, and unrooted trees were constructed with ape in R 3.6.1. What TCRdb holds here is the immuneACCESS table cut down to in-frame rearrangements. Part of the clones is not present; checked against another copy, under half of the missing clones reflect an unresolved V gene, and the others are unexplained. V, J and clone size were drawn from that table, and D and trimming were deduced from the DNA. The table for this sample lists under 70,000 clones; around 70% of them were counted only once. The top ten hold approximately 2% of the sample.

From the germline V gene, CDR1 is SGHDT and CDR2 is YYEEEE. From the cysteine through the phenylalanine, the CDR3 covers 15 amino acids. Only the CDR3 DNA is retained, 45 bases long and in frame from the first base. Trimming accounts for 1 base at V and 7 bases at J, while the number of junction bases matched to no gene is 7. After less than eleven days of culture, CD4+ T cells were isolated with the EasySep CD4+ T cell isolation kit. Each participant received two doses of an mRNA SARS-CoV-2 vaccine, either BNT162b2 or mRNA-1273. Healthy vaccine recipients had no prior SARS-CoV-2 infection, confirmed by negative nucleocapsid antibodies before and after vaccination. On days 3 and 7, half of the culture medium was replaced with fresh IL-2-containing medium. Unless otherwise noted, each peptide stimulation condition was cultured in triplicate wells. Using Ficoll-Paque Plus gradient centrifugation, PBMC were separated from whole blood and then either used fresh or cryopreserved at -140C. The QIAamp micro DNA kit was used to extract genomic DNA from the cultured CD4+ T cells.

In regard to this clone: What antigen it recognizes has not been identified. The record has no base qualities; no much larger clone is one base away.

The source is a human donor who received a COVID-19 vaccine. The sequence links TRBV5-6 to TRBJ1-1, and TRBD1 aligns with 10 junction nucleotides. The sequences come from CD4+ T cells from PBMCs cultured without peptide, collected after COVID-19 vaccination. The CDR3 here reads CASSLRGQGTVEAFF. The bases read TGTGCCAGCAGCTTGCGGGGACAGGGGACGGTTGAAGCTTTCTTT.